The rows below give T cell receptor beta chains drawn from one sample of a study of T-cell reconstitution after alpha-beta-depleted transplantation in children. TCRdb fed the PCR reads into MiXCR, producing one record per CDR3 protein. Of about 420,000 distinct CDR3 sequences in the sample, around 15% were seen once. Sequencing was performed on PBMCs, mostly from graft donor cells, taken 360 days after TCRalphabeta/CD19-depleted stem cell transplant. The source is a boy younger than two who had a stem cell transplant for Wiskott-Aldrich syndrome, so the T cells may come from the graft donor. Each CDR3 is given with its conserved first and last residue. The D gene is left open where the match is weak. Clone size appears in some rows only: once, few, many, or a class for an expanded clone.

-,TRBV13,many,TRBJ2-6,TGTGCCAGCAGCTTATTCGGGGCCAACGTCCTGACTTTC,CASSLFGANVLTF
TRBD1,TRBV29-1,-,TRBJ1-2,TGCAGCGTCCCATGGGACAGTAACTATGGCTACACCTTC,CSVPWDSNYGYTF
TRBD2,TRBV4-3,-,TRBJ2-1,TGCGCCAGCAGCCAAGAAAATGGCGGACTAGACTTTTACAATGAGCAGTTCTTC,CASSQENGGLDFYNEQFF
-,TRBV30,-,TRBJ2-1,TGTGCCTGGAGTGTGAAGGGGCCGTCCTACAATGAGCAGTTCTTC,CAWSVKGPSYNEQFF
TRBD2,TRBV5-1,few,TRBJ2-3,TGCGCCAGCCGGGACTACACAGATACGCAGTATTTT,CASRDYTDTQYF
-,TRBV2,-,TRBJ2-1,TGTGCCAGCAAGAAGTCCACCCGAATCAATGAGCAGTTCTTC,CASKKSTRINEQFF
-,TRBV24-1,few,TRBJ2-4,TGTGCCACCAGTGACCCCGGAGGATGGGGGGGCGCGAGGTGGCTCACCAAAAACATTCAGTACTTC,CATSDPGGWGGARWLTKNIQYF
-,TRBV28,few,TRBJ2-7,TGTGCCAGCAGCCCTAACCGTTGGGACTCTACGTACGAGCAGTACTTC,CASSPNRWDSTYEQYF
TRBD1,TRBV27,-,TRBJ1-3,TGTGCCAGCAGTTTATCCCGACAGGGGAGTGGCGCTGGAAACACCATATATTTT,CASSLSRQGSGAGNTIYF
TRBD1,TRBV5-6,few,TRBJ2-1,TGTGCCAGCAGCTCGGGACAGGGATCACGGGAGCAGTTCTTC,CASSSGQGSREQFF
TRBD2,TRBV11-1,few,TRBJ2-7,TGTGCCAGCAGCTTAGTAGGCCACGGACTAGCGGGGGGCTACGAGCAGTACTTC,CASSLVGHGLAGGYEQYF
TRBD1,TRBV6-2/TRBV6-3,few,TRBJ2-2,TGTGCCAGCAGTTACCCTCGGACAGGGAACACCGGGGAGCTGTTTTTT,CASSYPRTGNTGELFF
TRBD1,TRBV10-3,few,TRBJ2-5,TGTGCCATCAGCGACAGGGGTCAAGAGACCCAGTACTTC,CAISDRGQETQYF
-,TRBV7-2,few,TRBJ2-2,TGTGCCAGCAGCCAAACCCGGGAACTGAACACCGGGGAGCTGTTTTTT,CASSQTRELNTGELFF
TRBD2,TRBV19,-,TRBJ2-3,TGTGCCAGTAGACCCGTGGGGGGGGTGGATACGCAGTATTTT,CASRPVGGVDTQYF
-,TRBV10-3,few,TRBJ2-6,TGTGCCATCAGGGCCGATGGGGCCAACGTCCTGACTTTC,CAIRADGANVLTF
TRBD2,TRBV24-1,-,TRBJ2-2,TGTGCCACCAATAGCGGGATGACCGGGGAGCTGTTTTTT,CATNSGMTGELFF
TRBD1,TRBV4-1,few,TRBJ2-7,TGCGCCAGCAGCCAAGTTCCCGCCGGGACAGTATCCTACGAGCAGTACTTC,CASSQVPAGTVSYEQYF
-,TRBV5-1,-,TRBJ2-1,TGCGCCAGCAAAGGAAGGACTAGGGGGAATGAGCAGTTCTTC,CASKGRTRGNEQFF
-,TRBV2,-,TRBJ2-7,TGTGCCAGCAGTCCCCGGGACTGGGCCTACGAGCAGTACTTC,CASSPRDWAYEQYF